The clone carrying this T cell receptor beta chain was seen just once. The data stem from a study of blood T cell repertoires in COVID-19. The V and J ends lost 4 bases and 7 bases respectively, with 8 bases between them. Germline CDR1 LNHDA, CDR2 SQIVND (reference sequence). The CDR3 spans 12 residues. In the original workflow: Scientists estimated how many nucleated cells there were by amplifying reference gene primers. The assay was immunoSEQ multiplex PCR, and TCRdb's table has in-frame clones only and misses some. For V, J and clone size, that table is used; D and trimming come from the DNA. Among approximately 180,000 clones, 87% were seen once, and the ten largest hold 20% to 25%.

The receptor's source is a man in his fifties or sixties with active or convalescent COVID-19. Sequenced input: peripheral blood. The chain carries TRBV19 and TRBJ1-5; no clear D gene. The CDR3 reads CASSKESQPQHF. CDR3 nucleotide sequence: TGTGCCAGTAGTAAAGAGAGCCAGCCCCAGCATTTT.